Below are 9 T cell receptor beta chains sequenced from a single sample in a study of blood T cell repertoires in COVID-19. Here immunoSEQ multiplex PCR was the method, and the copy in TCRdb shows in-frame clones only, minus some. The repertoire consists of under 85,000 clones, with around 83% occurring once and the leading ten covering 6.9%. Sample: peripheral blood. Receptors were obtained from a man aged 25 to 40 with COVID-19, enrolled during active disease.

V gene TRBV28 combines with J gene TRBJ2-3, with 8 bases identical to TRBD1. Germline loops: CDR1 MDHEN, CDR2 SYDVKM. Trimming at V came to 2 bases and at J to 4 bases, leaving 5 bases not matched to a gene. The CDR3 runs to 15 residues. The CDR3 sequence is CASSLPRQGPDTQYF. DNA of the CDR3: TGTGCCAGCAGTTTACCGAGACAGGGGCCAGATACGCAGTATTTT.

V gene TRBV9 combines with J gene TRBJ2-2, with 7 positions matching TRBD1. With V trimmed by 0 bases and J by 4 bases, 6 bases remained unmatched. Germline CDR1 is SGDLS and CDR2 is YYNGEE. This CDR3 spans 16 amino acids. The CDR3 region is CASSVGTGQRTGELFF. CDR3 nucleotide sequence: TGTGCCAGCAGCGTAGGGACGGGACAGCGCACCGGGGAGCTGTTTTTT.

The V and J genes are TRBV3-1 (or the pseudogene TRBV3-2) and TRBJ1-1; D is uncertain. CDR3 size: 14 residues. Germline V gene data show CDR1 as LGHDT and CDR2 as YNNKEL (reference sequence). Trimming shortened V by 0 bases and J by 4 bases, and 9 bases separated the two germline ends. This CDR3 reads CASSQDTPGTEAFF. CDR3 nucleotide sequence: TGTGCCAGCAGCCAAGATACCCCAGGCACTGAAGCTTTCTTT.

This chain connects TRBV3-1 (or the pseudogene TRBV3-2) to TRBJ2-3; 7 bases line up with TRBD2. The V gene end was trimmed by 1 base and the J gene end by 11 bases; junction bases not matched to a gene: 15. CDR1 is LGHDT, CDR2 YNNKEL, per germline (reference sequence). The CDR3 totals 16 residues. CDR3 in DNA: TGTGCCAGCAGCCAAGTCGGCGCGGGAGACCCAAAGGAGCAGTATTTT. Translation: CASSQVGAGDPKEQYF.

The V call is TRBV6-7, the J call TRBJ1-3, with a tentative D call TRBD1 (6 bases). TRBV6-7 is annotated as an ORF whose role is uncertain. V was trimmed by 11 bases and J by 7 bases, leaving 18 bases between them. The CDR3 consists of 13 residues. CDR3 sequence (DNA): TGTGCCGGGACCCCGCGGGGGGCGAACACCATATATTTT. It translates to CAGTPRGANTIYF.

J is TRBJ1-1 and V is TRBV6-5, with a weak D call TRBD1 (5 bases). CDR1 is MNHEY and CDR2 is SVGAGI in the germline V gene. The V end lost 6 bases, the J end lost 1 base, and 9 bases lay between the germline ends. The CDR3 has 13 residues. The CDR3 bases are TGTGCCAGCAGGAAAACAGGGAACACTGAAGCTTTCTTT. This sequence encodes CASRKTGNTEAFF.

The chain is built from TRBV6-1 and TRBJ1-4, with unresolved D. V was cut by 2 bases and J by 7 bases, with 17 bases left in between. Germline values: CDR1 MNHNS, CDR2 SASEGT. This CDR3 spans 16 amino acids. CDR3 protein: CASSEIAPGVGEKLFF. The CDR3 region has the DNA TGTGCCAGCAGTGAAATCGCACCGGGTGTCGGTGAAAAACTGTTTTTT.

This clone was observed a handful of times. The genes are TRBV2 and TRBJ1-5; no definite D call. The CDR3 runs 16 residues. Deletions cut 6 bases from V and 2 bases from J, with 17 bases between. Germline V lookup: CDR1 SNHLY, CDR2 FYNNEI. The CDR3 DNA reads as TGTGCCAGCAGCAGCCTGGGAGGGTCAGGCAATCAGCCCCAGCATTTT. Translation gives CASSSLGGSGNQPQHF.

The rearrangement joins TRBV30 to TRBJ1-3; D gene uncertain. Trimming removed 7 bases at V and 2 bases at J, with 18 bases between. This CDR3 is built from 15 residues. CDR1 and CDR2 from the germline V gene are GTSNPN and SVGIG (reference sequence). CDR3 residues: CASRKRPGAGNTIYF. CDR3 in DNA: TGTGCCTCGCGAAAACGGCCCGGGGCTGGAAACACCATATATTTT.